The 29 T cell receptor beta chains presented below share a single source sample, sequenced in a study of T-cell reconstitution after alpha-beta-depleted transplantation in children. TCRbeta library construction was performed incorporating unique molecular identifiers. TCRdb fed the PCR reads into MiXCR, producing one record per CDR3 protein. This table holds under 60,000 distinct CDR3 sequences, more than 5% found once. The sample in question was PBMCs, mostly from graft donor cells, obtained 60 days after TCRalphabeta/CD19-depleted stem cell transplant. Source of these receptors: a female patient aged 2-15 years who had a stem cell transplant for aplastic anemia, so the T cells may come from the graft donor.

Ten or more counts support this clonotype. This chain links TRBV3-1 with TRBJ2-1; 8 bases are a match to TRBD2. CDR1 and CDR2 from the germline V gene are LGHDT and YNNKEL (reference sequence). This CDR3 spans 15 amino acids. Losses at the gene ends were 4 bases for V and 10 bases for J; bases not matched to a gene: 12. CDR3 in amino acids: CASSRWTSNSREQFF. The CDR3 region has the DNA TGTGCCAGCAGCCGTTGGACTAGCAACAGTCGGGAGCAGTTCTTC.

The chain links TRBV28 to TRBJ1-1, with D possibly matching TRBD1 (5 bases). CDR3 length: 15 residues. Germline-derived CDR1 and CDR2 are MDHEN and SYDVKM. The ends were cut back, 3 bases at V and 8 bases at J, with 19 bases in the middle. This CDR3 is CASSFGRWGGTEAFF. The CDR3 bases are TGTGCCAGCAGTTTTGGGCGATGGGGGGGAACAGAAGCTTTCTTT.

Many counts were recorded for this clonotype. The chain employs TRBV9 and TRBJ2-5, with D possibly matching TRBD1 (6 bases). The germline CDR1 and CDR2 sequences are SGDLS and YYNGEE. Trimming cost V 4 bases and J 2 bases, with 9 bases left between them. The CDR3 is 13 residues long. This chain's CDR3 is CASSQGYQETQYF. DNA for the CDR3: TGTGCCAGCAGCCAGGGGTATCAAGAGACCCAGTACTTC. Variable domain in full (rest from reference TRBV9 and TRBJ2-5): DSGVTQTPKHLITATGQRVTLRCSPRSGDLSVYWYQQSLDQGLQFLIQYYNGEERAKGNILERFSAQQFPDLHSELNLSSLELGDSALYFCASSQGYQETQYFGPGTRLLVL.

This clonotype was picked up many times. This chain links TRBV7-2 with TRBJ2-3; 7 bases are a match to TRBD1. The CDR3 extends over 17 amino acids. Losses at the gene ends were 0 bases for V and 0 bases for J; bases not matched to a gene: 6. From germline, CDR1 is SGHTA and CDR2 FQGNSA. The CDR3 coding sequence is TGTGCCAGCAGCTTAGCAGGGGGCGGGCCTAGCACAGATACGCAGTATTTT. It encodes CASSLAGGGPSTDTQYF.

There are a few counts of this clonotype. V usage is TRBV20-1 and J usage is TRBJ2-7; 10 nucleotides line up with TRBD2. V trimming: 5 bases; J trimming: 0 bases; junction bases outside the gene matches: 4. This CDR3 has 14 amino acids. The germline V gene encodes CDR1 DFQATT and CDR2 SNEGSKA (reference sequence). CDR3 protein: CSALSGRLSYEQYF. For the CDR3, the DNA is TGCAGTGCTCTTAGCGGGAGGCTCTCCTACGAGCAGTACTTC.

This clonotype was seen ten or more times. The rearrangement joins TRBV9 to TRBJ2-3; 10 bases match TRBD2. V lost 4 bases to trimming and J lost 2 bases; unmatched junction nucleotides: 7. The length of the CDR3 is 16 residues. Germline V gene data show CDR1 as SGDLS and CDR2 as YYNGEE. The CDR3 here is CASSPEAGGPTDTQYF. In DNA, the CDR3 is TGTGCCAGCAGCCCGGAAGCGGGAGGGCCCACAGATACGCAGTATTTT.

This clonotype was seen many times. The gene calls are TRBV7-8 and TRBJ1-4; perhaps TRBD1 as D (5 bases). Germline values: CDR1 SGHVS, CDR2 FQNEAQ. The CDR3 runs 16 residues. Between the trimmed V and J ends, which lost 1 base and 3 bases, there was a span of 12 bases. CDR3 DNA: TGTGCCAGCAGCTTAGGACAGCTAAGGGCTAATGAAAAACTGTTTTTT. Amino acid sequence: CASSLGQLRANEKLFF.

This clonotype was observed at least ten times. V gene TRBV4-2 combines with J gene TRBJ2-5; 10 bases are a match to TRBD2. Germline CDR1 LGHNA, CDR2 YNFKEQ. V gave up 1 base and J gave up 3 bases; unmatched junction bases: 2. This CDR3 has 15 residues. The CDR3 bases are TGTGCCAGCAGCCAAGGCAGCGGGGGGGAAGAGACCCAGTACTTC. Translation gives CASSQGSGGEETQYF.

The chain uses TRBV4-2 and TRBJ2-2, with 8 bases matching TRBD2. This CDR3 region has 15 residues. V shed 0 bases and J 6 bases; nucleotides not matched to a gene: 3. The germline CDR1 and CDR2 sequences are LGHNA and YNFKEQ. DNA for the CDR3: TGTGCCAGCAGCCAAGAGGTCGGGGGGGCCGGGGAGCTGTTTTTT. Encoded protein: CASSQEVGGAGELFF.

The chain joins TRBV2 to TRBJ2-3; no clear D gene. Germline V gene data show CDR1 as SNHLY and CDR2 as FYNNEI. V lost 7 bases to trimming and J lost 5 bases, with 16 bases between them. This CDR3 has 14 amino acids. CDR3 sequence (DNA): TGTGCCAGCACCCTGACCCAGTTTATAGATACGCAGTATTTT. Translated: CASTLTQFIDTQYF.

The sample holds many counts of this clonotype. The chain carries TRBV7-2 and TRBJ2-5, with D possibly matching TRBD1 (6 bases). V was trimmed by 2 bases and J by 3 bases, leaving 7 bases between them. CDR1 is SGHTA and CDR2 is FQGNSA in the germline V gene. This CDR3 spans 13 amino acids. Here the CDR3 DNA reads TGTGCCAGCAGCTTAAACAGGGAAGAGACCCAGTACTTC. Translation gives CASSLNREETQYF.

This clonotype was counted at least ten times. The chain recombines TRBV28 with TRBJ1-2; D may be TRBD1 (5 bases). The germline gives CDR1 MDHEN, CDR2 SYDVKM. Trimming took off 5 bases at V and 6 bases at J, with 19 bases between the two ends. There are 15 residues in the CDR3. CDR3 in DNA: TGTGCCAGCAGTCCCTACCCCGACAGATCCAATGGCTACACCTTC. This sequence encodes CASSPYPDRSNGYTF.

This chain uses TRBV7-6 with TRBJ2-5; 8 bases match TRBD1. V lost 2 bases, J lost 3 bases, and 5 bases stayed unmatched. Germline V lookup: CDR1 SGHVS, CDR2 FNYEAQ. The CDR3 sequence is 15 residues long. This CDR3 reads CASSLPGTGKETQYF. CDR3 DNA sequence: TGTGCCAGCAGCTTACCCGGGACAGGAAAAGAGACCCAGTACTTC.

This clonotype was detected many times. The chain couples TRBV20-1 to TRBJ2-7; TRBD1 or TRBD2 may be the D gene (5 bases each). The CDR3 is made up of 13 amino acids. Germline lookup yields CDR1 DFQATT and CDR2 SNEGSKA (reference sequence). The V end lost 6 bases, the J end lost 3 bases, and 15 bases lay between the germline ends. CDR3 sequence: CSADRDAGYEQYF. The DNA for the CDR3 is TGCAGTGCAGACCGGGACGCTGGCTACGAGCAGTACTTC.

This clonotype was recorded at least ten times. The V and J genes are TRBV9 and TRBJ2-5; D not certain. The CDR3 is made up of 14 amino acids. Deletions cut 0 bases from V and 5 bases from J, with 11 bases between. Per germline, CDR1 SGDLS and CDR2 YYNGEE. The CDR3 coding sequence is TGTGCCAGCAGCGTAGGAAGCGCGTCGGAGACCCAGTACTTC. It is translated as CASSVGSASETQYF.

The chain couples TRBV6-1 to TRBJ2-1; D call uncertain. The CDR3 spans 12 residues. The germline CDR1 and CDR2 sequences are MNHNS and SASEGT. Trimming took off 6 bases at V and 10 bases at J, with 13 bases between the two ends. In DNA form, the CDR3 reads TGTGCCAGCAGCCTAGGTGTGGGGGAGCAGTTCTTC. Translation: CASSLGVGEQFF.

This clonotype came up many times. V usage is TRBV19 and J usage is TRBJ1-5; no firm D call. CDR3 size: 15 residues. V was clipped by 4 bases and J by 4 bases, with 14 bases between them. Germline values: CDR1 LNHDA, CDR2 SQIVND (reference sequence). In DNA, the CDR3 is TGTGCCAGTAGTACGCGGTCCGGGTGGAATCAGCCCCAGCATTTT. Translated: CASSTRSGWNQPQHF.

This clonotype was seen repeatedly, ten times or more. The chain couples TRBV7-3 to TRBJ2-7, with D unresolved. Trimming removed 0 bases at V and 6 bases at J, with 9 bases between. The CDR3 contains 13 residues. Germline values: CDR1 SGHTA, CDR2 FQGTGA. CDR3: CASSLTAWSEQYF. The CDR3 bases are TGTGCCAGCAGCTTAACGGCTTGGAGCGAGCAGTACTTC.

This chain connects TRBV20-1 to TRBJ1-2; D uncertain. Germline loops: CDR1 DFQATT, CDR2 SNEGSKA (reference sequence). This CDR3 region has 13 residues. Trimming cost V 5 bases and J 7 bases, with 17 bases left between them. In DNA form, the CDR3 reads TGCAGTGCTCCGGACGGAGATTTCGGTGGCTACACCTTC. This codes for CSAPDGDFGGYTF.

At least ten counts were recorded for this clonotype. This chain connects TRBV9 to TRBJ2-1; D gene uncertain. The CDR3 consists of 14 residues. V was pared by 0 bases and J by 10 bases, with 14 bases between. Germline lookup yields CDR1 SGDLS and CDR2 YYNGEE. CDR3 residues: CASSVATSPGEQFF. The CDR3 DNA reads TGTGCCAGCAGCGTAGCTACCTCTCCCGGGGAGCAGTTCTTC.

As to this clonotype: The limits of the CDR3 on the DNA are not certain, so only TCRdb's listed CDR3 is given. This chain connects TRBV28 to TRBJ2-5. CDR1 and CDR2 from the germline V gene are MDHEN and SYDVKM. The CDR3 numbers 14 amino acids, ends counted. CDR3: CASSTYVGWGTLYF.

Relative to its sample, this clonotype is medium-sized. The rearrangement links TRBV4-3 to TRBJ1-1; D remains unclear. Per the germline V gene, CDR1 is LGHNA and CDR2 is YSLEER. There are 13 residues in the CDR3. V lost 0 bases and J 3 bases, leaving 5 bases between the germline ends. The CDR3 loop reads CASSQDPYTEAFF. CDR3 bases: TGCGCCAGCAGCCAAGATCCGTACACTGAAGCTTTCTTT.

This chain connects TRBV3-1 to TRBJ2-2; D may match TRBD1 or TRBD2 (7 bases each). V lost 0 bases to trimming and J lost 3 bases, with 14 bases between them. Germline V gene sequence: CDR1 LGHDT, CDR2 YNNKEL (reference sequence). This CDR3 has 17 amino acids. The CDR3 loop is CASSQDPRGGDTGELFF. DNA for the CDR3: TGTGCCAGCAGCCAAGATCCCAGGGGGGGCGACACCGGGGAGCTGTTTTTT.

This clonotype was seen just once. V is TRBV13 and J is TRBJ1-3; weak D call: TRBD1 (5 bases). Germline V gene data show CDR1 as PRHDT and CDR2 as FYEKMQ (reference sequence). V was clipped by 0 bases and J by 2 bases, with 14 bases between them. This CDR3 contains 17 residues. The CDR3: CASSLGGGRRAGNTIYF. In nucleotides, the CDR3 is TGTGCCAGCAGCTTAGGCGGGGGGAGGAGAGCTGGAAACACCATATATTTT.

This clonotype was seen at least ten times. The chain combines TRBV12-3 or TRBV12-4 with TRBJ2-7; D uncertain. CDR3 length: 16 residues. The V end lost 0 bases, the J end lost 0 bases, and 12 bases lay between the germline ends. The CDR3 DNA reads as TGTGCCAGCAGTTTAGCTGTGGCAGGTCCCTCCTACGAGCAGTACTTC. Translated: CASSLAVAGPSYEQYF.

A remark on this clonotype: An end of the junction differs from the germline gene, which may be a read error. This rearrangement joins TRBV6-6 to TRBJ2-7; D is unclear. The CDR3 has 11 amino acids. From germline, CDR1 is MNHNY and CDR2 SVGAGI (reference sequence). The CDR3 bases are TGTGCCAGCAGTTTTTCCTACGAGCAGCACTTC. It specifies CASSFSYEQHF.

This clonotype was counted many times. V usage is TRBV20-1 and J usage is TRBJ1-6, with D uncertain. With 0 bases removed from V and 7 bases from J, the gap between germline ends came to 4 bases. Germline V gene lookup returns CDR1 DFQATT and CDR2 SNEGSKA (reference sequence). The CDR3 length is 12 residues. CDR3 in amino acids: CSAREVNSPLHF. The CDR3 DNA sequence: TGCAGTGCTAGAGAGGTGAATTCACCCCTCCACTTT.

This clonotype was seen at least ten times. CDR3 sequence: CASSAPEGGLIYTEQFF. The CDR3 DNA sequence: TGCGCCAGCAGCGCCCCGGAAGGGGGGCTCATTTATACTGAGCAGTTCTTC. The chain employs TRBV5-1 and TRBJ2-1; the D gene could be TRBD1 or TRBD2 (6 bases each). V shed 4 bases and J shed 9 bases, with 26 bases lying between them. Germline V gene sequence: CDR1 SGHRS, CDR2 YFSETQ. The CDR3 is 17 amino acids.

The rearrangement links TRBV5-1 to TRBJ2-2; the D gene is possibly TRBD2 (6 bases). V was shortened by 3 bases and J by 6 bases, with 12 bases between the two germline ends. Looked up from germline, CDR1 is SGHRS and CDR2 is YFSETQ. The CDR3 is 14 amino acids. The CDR3 spells CASSWDSLPGELFF. In DNA, the CDR3 is TGCGCCAGCAGCTGGGACTCCCTGCCCGGGGAGCTGTTTTTT.